This T cell receptor beta chain appears in the sequencing data of a study of CD8 T cells in Susac syndrome. Study-level background: At the time of blood draw, patients with Susac syndrome were therapy-naive, receiving corticosteroids, or receiving intravenous immunoglobulin alone.

The CDR3 loop spans 18 amino acids. Germline V gene lookup returns CDR1 DFQATT and CDR2 SNEGSKA (reference sequence). Trimming shortened V by 0 bases and J by 3 bases, and 20 bases separated the two germline ends. RNA in amounts of 0.5 to 1 ug was reverse transcribed with random hexamers. The method of amplification for TCR beta CDR3 was immunoSEQ multiplex PCR, covering 54 Vbeta and 13 Jbeta. TCRdb re-derived calls from the immunoSEQ multiplex PCR reads in MiXCR, one entry per CDR3 protein. Altogether about 83,000 distinct CDR3 sequences are present, about 95% being singletons, with the ten largest covering roughly 0.4%.

The sequenced sample consisted of CD8+ T cells from PBMCs. The receptor comes from a human donor with Susac syndrome. The V call is TRBV20-1, the J call TRBJ2-2; a weak D match, TRBD2 (6 bases). The CDR3 sequence: CSARDHPSVDSYTGELFF. The CDR3 DNA is TGCAGTGCTAGAGATCATCCTAGCGTCGATTCTTACACCGGGGAGCTGTTTTTT.